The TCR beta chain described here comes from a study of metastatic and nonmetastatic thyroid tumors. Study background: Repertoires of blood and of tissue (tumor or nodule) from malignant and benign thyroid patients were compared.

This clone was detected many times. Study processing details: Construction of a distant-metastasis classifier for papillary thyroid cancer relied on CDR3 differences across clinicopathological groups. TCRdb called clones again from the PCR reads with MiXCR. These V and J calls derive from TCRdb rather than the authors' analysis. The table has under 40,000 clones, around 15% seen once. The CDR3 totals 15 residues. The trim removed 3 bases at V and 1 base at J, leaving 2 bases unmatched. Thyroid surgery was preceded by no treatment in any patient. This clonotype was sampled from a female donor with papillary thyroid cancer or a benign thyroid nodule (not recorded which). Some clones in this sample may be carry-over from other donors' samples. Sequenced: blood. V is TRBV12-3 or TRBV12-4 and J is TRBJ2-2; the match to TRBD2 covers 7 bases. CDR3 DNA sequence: TGTGCCAGCAGTTTGTCTAGCGGGAACACCGGGGAGCTGTTTTTT. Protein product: CASSLSSGNTGELFF.